This T cell receptor (beta chain) originates from a study of T-cell memory formation after mild COVID-19. This CDR3 has 14 residues. V was cut by 7 bases and J by 3 bases, with 15 bases left in between. TCRdb re-called the 5' RACE reads with MiXCR, one entry per CDR3 protein. The top ten hold roughly 31% of the sample, which has nearly 110,000 distinct CDR3 sequences, approximately 15% seen once. The clonotype originates from an adult woman who had mild COVID-19 (a few samples of this study predate the infection). Cell type and time point are not known. The chain is built from TRBV12-3 or TRBV12-4 and TRBJ1-1; the D is unclear. Sequencing used PBMCs or a T cell subset sorted from them (not recorded which). CDR3 bases: TGTGCCAGCAACACTGCAGGTTGGGACACTGAAGCTTTCTTT. As protein: CASNTAGWDTEAFF.